A single sample is the source of the 9 T cell receptor beta chains below, sequenced in a study of shared clonotypes between healthy human individuals. Some clones are missing from TCRdb's copy, which holds only in-frame ones; the method was immunoSEQ multiplex PCR. The table includes about 2.3 million clones, just over 90% detected once. Sequenced input: naive CD4+ T cells from PBMCs. Specified subset: CD45RA+ positively selected. The receptors originated from a man aged 18 to 35 in good health. Some clones in this sample may be carry-over from other donors' samples.

V is TRBV7-3 and J is TRBJ2-2; D might be TRBD1 (5 bases). Germline V CDR1 and CDR2: SGHTA, FQGTGA. This CDR3 is 15 amino acids long. V dropped 2 bases and J dropped 0 bases, with 7 bases sitting between them. As DNA, the CDR3 is TGTGCCAGCAGCTTACAGGGAACGAACACCGGGGAGCTGTTTTTT. As protein: CASSLQGTNTGELFF. The full variable domain, in which reference TRBV7-3 and TRBJ2-2 provide the parts outside the CDR3, is GAGVSQTPSNKVTEKGKYVELRCDPISGHTALYWYRQSLGQGPEFLIYFQGTGAADDSGLPNDRFFAVRPEGSVSTLKIQRTERGDSAVYLCASSLQGTNTGELFFGEGSRLTVL.

The chain is built from TRBV5-6 and TRBJ2-7; D not certain. CDR3 size: 12 residues. Trimming cost V 4 bases and J 4 bases, with 9 bases left between them. Per the germline V gene, CDR1 is SGHDT and CDR2 is YYEEEE. The CDR3 sequence: CASSTRTYEQYF. The CDR3 DNA is TGTGCCAGCAGCACCCGTACGTACGAGCAGTACTTC.

The chain employs TRBV2 and TRBJ1-3; D unresolved. The germline V and J ends were trimmed by 6 bases and 11 bases, with 17 bases remaining between them. This CDR3 region has 13 residues. CDR1 is SNHLY and CDR2 is FYNNEI in the germline V gene. CDR3 bases: TGTGCCAGCAGAGAAAGGGAAGGGTCTTCCATATATTTT. It codes for CASREREGSSIYF.

The chain uses TRBV9 and TRBJ2-5; 11 bases are shared with TRBD2. This CDR3 has 14 amino acids. V was clipped by 0 bases and J by 5 bases; unmatched bases: 0. CDR1 and CDR2 from the germline V gene are SGDLS and YYNGEE. The DNA for the CDR3 is TGTGCCAGCAGCGTAGCTAGCGGGGGGGAGACCCAGTACTTC. The encoded protein is CASSVASGGETQYF.

The chain employs TRBV25-1 and TRBJ1-1; TRBD1 might be the D (5 bases). The germline V gene has CDR1 MGHDK and CDR2 SYGVNS. This CDR3 contains 13 residues. V was pared by 6 bases and J by 6 bases, with 14 bases between. The CDR3 loop reads CASRIGARAEAFF. Here the CDR3 DNA reads TGTGCCAGCAGGATCGGGGCGAGGGCTGAAGCTTTCTTT.

In the case of this clone: The sample holds other DNA sequences that translate to the same CDR3. This chain links TRBV7-2 with TRBJ2-7; TRBD1 agrees at 7 bases. V lost 5 bases to trimming and J lost 2 bases; unmatched junction nucleotides: 6. Germline CDR1 is SGHTA and CDR2 is FQGNSA. This CDR3 is built from 14 residues. The CDR3 nucleotides are TGTGCCAGCAGCCCTAGACAGGGCGCCTACGAGCAGTACTTC. Its protein product is CASSPRQGAYEQYF. Full variable domain (remainder filled in from reference TRBV7-2 and TRBJ2-7): GAGVSQSPSNKVTEKGKDVELRCDPISGHTALYWYRQSLGQGLEFLIYFQGNSAPDKSGLPSDRFSAERTGGSVSTLTIQRTQQEDSAVYLCASSPRQGAYEQYFGPGTRLTVT.

The chain uses TRBV6-5 and TRBJ2-2; D is possibly TRBD2 (7 bases). The V gene lost 0 bases and the J gene lost 8 bases, with 16 bases spanning the gap. This CDR3 is 16 amino acids long. Germline CDR1 is MNHEY and CDR2 is SVGAGI. The CDR3 protein is CASSYSPRGRGGELFF. CDR3 nucleotides: TGTGCCAGCAGTTACTCTCCGCGGGGGCGTGGAGGGGAGCTGTTTTTT.

The J gene is TRBJ1-5, the V gene TRBV7-8; 8 nucleotides match TRBD1. This CDR3 is built from 15 residues. With V trimmed by 7 bases and J by 7 bases, 12 bases remained unmatched. CDR1 and CDR2 (germline): SGHVS, FQNEAQ. The CDR3 DNA follows: TGTGCCAGCACCATAGATCGACAGGGGAGACAGCCCCAGCATTTT. This encodes CASTIDRQGRQPQHF. Drawing the rest from reference TRBV7-8 and TRBJ1-5, the complete variable domain is GAGVSQSPRYKVAKRGQDVALRCDPISGHVSLFWYQQALGQGPEFLTYFQNEAQLDKSGLPSDRFFAERPEGSVSTLKIQRTQQEDSAVYLCASTIDRQGRQPQHFGDGTRLSIL.

Note on this clone: Other DNA sequences in the same sample also yield this CDR3. This chain links TRBV5-1 with TRBJ1-1; unclear D gene. V dropped 0 bases and J dropped 1 base, with 4 bases sitting between them. CDR1 and CDR2 from the germline V gene are SGHRS and YFSETQ. This CDR3 has 13 residues. The CDR3 sequence is CASSLESNTEAFF. In DNA form, the CDR3 reads TGCGCCAGCAGCTTGGAGTCGAACACTGAAGCTTTCTTT. The variable domain in full, with the rest retrieved from reference TRBV5-1 and TRBJ1-1, is KAGVTQTPRYLIKTRGQQVTLSCSPISGHRSVSWYQQTPGQGLQFLFEYFSETQRNKGNFPGRFSGRQFSNSRSEMNVSTLELGDSALYLCASSLESNTEAFFGQGTRLTVV.